This T cell receptor beta chain came from a study of cytomegalovirus exposure and HLA in healthy donors. The CDR3 is made up of 18 amino acids. Germline CDR1 LNHNV, CDR2 YYDKDF (reference sequence). V lost 3 bases, J lost 6 bases, and 10 bases stayed unmatched. This clone turned up a few times. What it binds is not known. The PCR made use of 60 Vbeta and 13 Jbeta primers. Source study methods: As a later analysis found, there were about 80 million unique TCR beta chains, of which roughly 11 million were shared. Data came from immunoSEQ multiplex PCR; TCRdb stores just in-frame clones and leaves some out. That table furnishes V, J and clone size, whereas the DNA furnished D and trimming. The sample lists roughly 75,000 clones; 70% to 85% were seen once. General study points: In a later analysis, TCR beta V- and J-gene trimming showed a link to a missense DCLRE1C variant. The majority of CMV-associated TCR beta chains were reported as apparently HLA-restricted in a later analysis.

Nominally healthy donors provided the samples, though records likely missed some immune exposures. The chain uses TRBV15 and TRBJ2-1; 14 bases are shared with TRBD2. This sequence was found in a man in his sixties or seventies in good health and CMV-seropositive. The sequenced sample was PBMCs. The CDR3 here is CATSSPVGLAGGPNEQFF. In DNA form, the CDR3 reads TGTGCCACCAGCAGCCCAGTAGGACTAGCGGGAGGCCCCAATGAGCAGTTCTTC.